This T cell receptor (beta chain) was identified during a study of regulatory T cells in long-lasting Graves disease. Study as a whole: Persistent cases took antithyroid drugs over 5 years and stayed TSH receptor antibody positive.

Sequencing libraries for TCR beta were prepared with iRepertoire HTBI primers and Arm-PCR of CDR3 regions. A single record per CDR3 protein comes from TCRdb applying MiXCR to the multiplex PCR reads. The table shows about 470,000 distinct CDR3 sequences, with roughly 21% occurring only once. Documented time point: persistent/refractory GD, antithyroid drugs over 5 years with positive TRAb. From PBMCs, RNA was extracted and then used to make the TCR library. Germline CDR1 SGHAT, CDR2 FQNNGV. CDR3 length: 15 residues. The J segment lost 4 bases and the V segment lost 1 base, leaving 4 bases of the junction unmatched.

This chain uses TRBV11-2 with TRBJ2-5, with 9 bases lining up with TRBD1. This clonotype was sampled from a female donor with Graves disease. Sequencing used peripheral blood mononuclear cells (PBMCs), obtained when the disease was refractory, from a patient treated with antithyroid drugs. The CDR3, as DNA: TGTGCCAGCAGCTTAGCCCAGACAGGGGGAGAGACCCAGTACTTC. This codes for CASSLAQTGGETQYF. The full variable domain, with the rest looked up from reference TRBV11-2 and TRBJ2-5, is EAGVAQSPRYKIIEKRQSVAFWCNPISGHATLYWYQQILGQGPKLLIQFQNNGVVDDSQLPKDRFSAERLKGVDSTLKIQPAKLEDSAVYLCASSLAQTGGETQYFGPGTRLLVL.